The sequence of this T cell receptor beta chain was determined in a study of post-analysis software for immune sequencing data. The study, taken as a whole, reports: Higher frequency in patients than in controls was seen for a handful of TRBV segments, with TRBV5-6, TRBV5-1 and TRBV20-1 among them.

Unique molecular identifiers tagged the TCR beta cDNA libraries. From roughly 1 to 10 million T cells, 450,000 to 550,000 cDNA molecules were obtained. Via MiXCR, TCRdb re-called the PCR reads, giving one row per CDR3 protein. Of about 500,000 distinct CDR3 sequences listed, over 35% are singletons. Germline V lookup: CDR1 SGHRS, CDR2 YFSETQ. This CDR3 is built from 16 residues. Trimming removed 4 bases from V and 0 bases from J; junction bases left unmatched: 8. On this clonotype itself: No antigen is known for it.

This clonotype originated in a girl under 18 with multiple sclerosis. Material: blood. V usage is TRBV5-1 and J usage is TRBJ2-7; 9 positions agree with TRBD1. CDR3 sequence (DNA): TGCGCCAGCAGCCCCGGGACAGGGCTAAGCTCCTACGAGCAGTACTTC. Its translation is CASSPGTGLSSYEQYF.